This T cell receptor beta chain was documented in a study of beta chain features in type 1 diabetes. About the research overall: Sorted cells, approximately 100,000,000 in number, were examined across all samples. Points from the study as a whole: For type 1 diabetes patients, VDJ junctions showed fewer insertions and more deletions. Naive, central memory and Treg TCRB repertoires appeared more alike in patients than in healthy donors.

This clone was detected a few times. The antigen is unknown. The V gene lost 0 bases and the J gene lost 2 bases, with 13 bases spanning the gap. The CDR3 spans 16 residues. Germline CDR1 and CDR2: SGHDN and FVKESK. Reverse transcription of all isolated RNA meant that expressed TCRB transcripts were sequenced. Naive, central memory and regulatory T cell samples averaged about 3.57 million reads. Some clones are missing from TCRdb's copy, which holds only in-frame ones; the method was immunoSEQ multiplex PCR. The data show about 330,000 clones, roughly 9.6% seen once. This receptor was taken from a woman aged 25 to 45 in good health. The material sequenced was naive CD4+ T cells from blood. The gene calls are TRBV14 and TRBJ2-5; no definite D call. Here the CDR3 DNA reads TGTGCCAGCAGCCAAGAGGGCTACCTTAATCAAGAGACCCAGTACTTC. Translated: CASSQEGYLNQETQYF.